These 2 T cell receptor beta chains originate from one sample sequenced in a study of blood T cell repertoires in COVID-19. The assay was immunoSEQ multiplex PCR, and TCRdb's table has in-frame clones only and misses some. The table includes about 250,000 clones, 84% detected once. The sequenced sample was peripheral blood. These receptors were collected from a person between 65 and 79 years old with COVID-19, enrolled during active disease.

This chain uses TRBV29-1 with TRBJ2-7; weak D call: TRBD2 (6 bases). Germline lookup yields CDR1 SQVTM and CDR2 ANQGSEA. V was cut by 0 bases and J by 7 bases, with 10 bases left in between. The CDR3 is 12 amino acids. CDR3 in DNA: TGCAGCGTTGAAGAGGGAGGAGGGGAGCAGTACTTC. Amino acid sequence: CSVEEGGGEQYF.

The gene calls are TRBV3-1 (or the pseudogene TRBV3-2) and TRBJ2-1; 7 bases match TRBD1. The V gene end was trimmed by 5 bases and the J gene end by 11 bases; junction bases not matched to a gene: 6. Germline assignment: CDR1 LGHDT and CDR2 YNNKEL (reference sequence). This CDR3 comprises 12 residues. CDR3 sequence: CASSERGRQQFF. The CDR3 nucleotides read TGTGCCAGCAGCGAAAGGGGGCGGCAGCAGTTCTTC.